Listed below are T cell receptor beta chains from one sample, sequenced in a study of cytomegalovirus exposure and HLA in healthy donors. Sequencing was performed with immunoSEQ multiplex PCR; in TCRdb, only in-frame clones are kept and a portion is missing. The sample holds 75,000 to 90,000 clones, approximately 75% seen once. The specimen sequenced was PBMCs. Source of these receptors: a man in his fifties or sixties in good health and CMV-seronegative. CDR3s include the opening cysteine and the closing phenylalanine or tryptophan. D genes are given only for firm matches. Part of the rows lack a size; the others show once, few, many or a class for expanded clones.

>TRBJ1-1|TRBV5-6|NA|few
TGTGCCAGTCTCAGGGGCGGGGGAGATACTGAAGCTTTCTTT
CASLRGGGDTEAFF
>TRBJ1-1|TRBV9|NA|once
TGTGCCAGCAGCGTAGTGCCGGACTGGAACACTGAAGCTTTCTTT
CASSVVPDWNTEAFF
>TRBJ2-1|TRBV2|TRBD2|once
TGTGCCAGCAGTCCGGGACTAGCGGGGGACACCTCCTACAATGAGCAGTTCTTC
CASSPGLAGDTSYNEQFF
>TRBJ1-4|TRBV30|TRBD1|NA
TGTGCCTGGACCAGAAGGCGGACAGGGAGGGAAAAACTGTTTTTT
CAWTRRRTGREKLFF
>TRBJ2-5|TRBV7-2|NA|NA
TGTGCCAGCAGCCCCTCCGTGGAGACCCAGTACTTC
CASSPSVETQYF
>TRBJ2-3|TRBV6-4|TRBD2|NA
TGTGCCAGCAGTGCTAGCGGGGGCGCAGATACGCAGTATTTT
CASSASGGADTQYF
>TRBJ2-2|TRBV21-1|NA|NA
TGTGCCAGCAGCCCGTGTCGGTCCGGAGGCGGGGAGCTGTTTTTT
CASSPCRSGGGELFF
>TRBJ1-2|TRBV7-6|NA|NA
TGTGCCAGCAGCTTAGGAGGGTCTGGGTATGGCTACACCTTC
CASSLGGSGYGYTF
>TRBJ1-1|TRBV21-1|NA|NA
TGTGCCAGCAGCTTTAGGGAGGGGTTTGGAGCTTTCTTT
CASSFREGFGAFF
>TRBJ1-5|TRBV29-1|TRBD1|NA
TGCAGCGCGCAAACAGGGGGCAGCGATCAGCCCCAGCATTTT
CSAQTGGSDQPQHF
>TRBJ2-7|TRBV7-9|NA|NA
TGTTCCACCACAGGAGGGGCCAAACTCTACGAGCAGTACTTC
CSTTGGAKLYEQYF
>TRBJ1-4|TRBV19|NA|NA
TGTGCCAGTAAGGAGGGGCCCTCAACTAATGAAAAACTGTTTTTT
CASKEGPSTNEKLFF
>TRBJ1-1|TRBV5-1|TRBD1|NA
TGCGCCAGCACCGATCAAGGGACAGGGTACACTGAAGCTTTCTTT
CASTDQGTGYTEAFF
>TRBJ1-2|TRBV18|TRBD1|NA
TGTGCCAGCTCACTTACTCCACCGGGACAGGTTAACTATGGCTACACCTTC
CASSLTPPGQVNYGYTF
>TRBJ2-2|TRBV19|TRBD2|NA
TGTGCCAGCCAACTAGCGGGGGGGCTGGGCGGGGAGCTGTTTTTT
CASQLAGGLGGELFF
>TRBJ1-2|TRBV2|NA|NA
TGTGCCAGCAGTGGTTGGGGGGGGGCAGAGGTACATGACTATGGCTACACCTTC
CASSGWGGAEVHDYGYTF
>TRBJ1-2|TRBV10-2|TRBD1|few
TGCGCCAGCAGTCGACAGGGGGGAGATGGCTACACCTTC
CASSRQGGDGYTF
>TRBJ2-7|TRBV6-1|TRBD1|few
TGTGCCAGCACCCTGAGCCGACAGGGGTTTTGGGAGCAGTACTTC
CASTLSRQGFWEQYF
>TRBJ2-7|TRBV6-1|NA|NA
TGTGCCAGCAGTGAATACCGGGACAACTCCTACGAGCAGTACTTC
CASSEYRDNSYEQYF
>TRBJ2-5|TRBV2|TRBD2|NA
TGTGCCAGCAGCCCAACCGGGACTACCTATCAAGAGACCCAGTACTTC
CASSPTGTTYQETQYF
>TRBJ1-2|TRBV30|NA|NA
TGTGCCTGGAGTGTACAGTACTATGGCTACACCTTC
CAWSVQYYGYTF
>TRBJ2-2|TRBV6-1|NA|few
TGTGCCAGCAGTGCCCGGCGGGGATCCGGGGAGCTGTTTTTT
CASSARRGSGELFF
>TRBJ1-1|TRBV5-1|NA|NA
TGCGCCAGCAGCTTGGAAGGGGTGAACACTGAAGCTTTCTTT
CASSLEGVNTEAFF
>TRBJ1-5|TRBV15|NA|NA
TGTGCCACCAGCAGAGATAAAGGGGATCAGCCCCAGCATTTT
CATSRDKGDQPQHF
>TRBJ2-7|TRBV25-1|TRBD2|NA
TGTGCCAGCAGTGAATATGGGGGCGGGGGGCGTGAGCAGTACTTC
CASSEYGGGGREQYF
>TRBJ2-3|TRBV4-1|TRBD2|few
TGCGCCAGCAGCCAAGATCCGGGACTAGCGGGGGGCACAGATACGCAGTATTTT
CASSQDPGLAGGTDTQYF
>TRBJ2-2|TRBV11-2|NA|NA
TGTGCCAGCAGCCCCCCCGAGGTGCCGTACACCGGGGAGCTGTTTTTT
CASSPPEVPYTGELFF
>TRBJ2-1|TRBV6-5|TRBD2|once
TGTGCCAGCAGTTACTGGGGGGGTGCCTACAATGAGCAGTTCTTC
CASSYWGGAYNEQFF
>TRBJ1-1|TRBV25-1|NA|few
TGTGCCAGCAGGTTCAGGGTGAACACTGAAGCTTTCTTT
CASRFRVNTEAFF
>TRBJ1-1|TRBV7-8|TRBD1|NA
TGTGCCAGCAGCCCCTTCTACCCCGGGACAGCGAACACTGAAGCTTTCTTT
CASSPFYPGTANTEAFF
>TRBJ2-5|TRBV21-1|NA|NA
TGTGCCAGCAGCAAAGAAGGGGCCGCCGGGCGAGAGTGGGAGACCCAGTACTTC
CASSKEGAAGREWETQYF
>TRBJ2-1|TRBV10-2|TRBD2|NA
TGCGCCAGCAGTGAATTAGCGGGGACCTACAATGAGCAGTTCTTC
CASSELAGTYNEQFF
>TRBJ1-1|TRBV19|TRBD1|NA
TGTGCCAGTAGCCTTTCCGGGGGACAGCAAAGGGTAGCTTTCTTT
CASSLSGGQQRVAFF
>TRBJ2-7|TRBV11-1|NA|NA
TGTGCCAGCAGCCCCAGGACAGGAGGACTATTTTACGAGCAGTACTTC
CASSPRTGGLFYEQYF
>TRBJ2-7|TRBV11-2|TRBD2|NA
TGTGCCAGCAGCTTAGTTAGCGGGGGACTCTACGAGCAGTACTTC
CASSLVSGGLYEQYF
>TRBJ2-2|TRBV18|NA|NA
TGTGCCAGCTCCACAGGGAGCACCGGGGAGCTGTTTTTT
CASSTGSTGELFF
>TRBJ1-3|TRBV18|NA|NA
TGTGCCAGCTCCCCATCAGGGGCCGGAAACACCATATATTTT
CASSPSGAGNTIYF
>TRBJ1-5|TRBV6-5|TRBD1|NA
TGTGCCAGCAGTTCAACAGGGGGGAATCAGCCCCAGCATTTT
CASSSTGGNQPQHF
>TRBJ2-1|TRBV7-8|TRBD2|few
TGTGCCAGCAGCTTAGCGGGGGGGTACAATGAGCAGTTCTTC
CASSLAGGYNEQFF
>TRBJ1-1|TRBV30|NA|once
TGTGCCTGGAGTGAGACAAACACTGAAGCTTTCTTT
CAWSETNTEAFF
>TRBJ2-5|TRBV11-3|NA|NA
TGTGCCAGCAGCTTGGGGACCACAGGGCCAGGGGAGACCCAGTACTTC
CASSLGTTGPGETQYF
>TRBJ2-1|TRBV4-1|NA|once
TGCGCCAGCAGCCATGTATACAATGAGCAGTTCTTC
CASSHVYNEQFF
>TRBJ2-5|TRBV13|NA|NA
TGTGCCAGCAGCCCCTCACAAATCCCAGAGACCCAGTACTTC
CASSPSQIPETQYF
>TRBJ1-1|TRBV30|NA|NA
TGTGCCTGGAGTCGGGGGGTCCTCACTGAAGCTTTCTTT
CAWSRGVLTEAFF
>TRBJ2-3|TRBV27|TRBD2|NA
TGTGCCAGCATATCTCGGCGGGGGGTAGGCACAGATACGCAGTATTTT
CASISRRGVGTDTQYF
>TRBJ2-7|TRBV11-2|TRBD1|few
TGTGCCAGCAGCCTCGACAGGGCCCACGAGCAGTACTTC
CASSLDRAHEQYF
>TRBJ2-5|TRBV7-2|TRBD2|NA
TGTGCCAGCAGTCTAGCCGGCGGGGGGCCTCCCGGGACCCAGTACTTC
CASSLAGGGPPGTQYF
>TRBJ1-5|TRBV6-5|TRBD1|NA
TGTGCCAGCGCTAGGACAGGGTCCGGCAATCAGCCCCAGCATTTT
CASARTGSGNQPQHF
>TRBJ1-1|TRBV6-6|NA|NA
TGTGCCAGCAGTTACTTACAGGTCTCCGGCACTGAAGCTTTCTTT
CASSYLQVSGTEAFF
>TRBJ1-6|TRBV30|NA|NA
TGTGCCCAGGGGCGGACCAATTCACCCCTCCACTTT
CAQGRTNSPLHF
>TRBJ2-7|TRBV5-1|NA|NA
TGCGCCAGCAGCTTTCAGGGAAACTACGAGCAGTACTTC
CASSFQGNYEQYF